What follows are 20 T cell receptor beta chains derived from one specimen sequenced in a study of T cell responses to AZD1222 COVID-19 vaccine. Libraries were prepared by immunoSEQ multiplex PCR; TCRdb keeps only in-frame clonotypes and omits some of them. The sample has roughly 140,000 clones; approximately 91% are singletons. The sequencing here drew on peripheral blood, taken 28 days after the second AZD1222 dose. The receptor set was obtained from an adult who received the AZD1222 COVID-19 vaccine.

The chain carries TRBV14 and TRBJ2-3; D gene unclear. With 1 base removed from V and 1 base from J, the gap between germline ends came to 6 bases. Germline CDR1 is SGHDN and CDR2 is FVKESK. The CDR3 length is 14 residues. CDR3 sequence: CASSQGVRTDTQYF. CDR3 DNA: TGTGCCAGCAGCCAAGGTGTCCGCACAGATACGCAGTATTTT.

V gene TRBV16 combines with J gene TRBJ1-3, with a possible D match to TRBD1 (5 bases). The CDR3 runs to 15 residues. CDR1 is KGHSY and CDR2 is FQNENV in the germline V gene. Trimming pared 4 bases from V and 4 bases from J, leaving 14 bases between. The CDR3 coding sequence is TGTGCCAGCAGCCCGCACCGCGGGACGGGAAACACCATATATTTT. Protein product: CASSPHRGTGNTIYF. Variable domain in full (rest from reference TRBV16 and TRBJ1-3): GEEVAQTPKHLVRGEGQKAKLYCAPIKGHSYVFWYQQVLKNEFKFLISFQNENVFDETGMPKERFSAKCLPNSPCSLEIQATKLEDSAVYFCASSPHRGTGNTIYFGEGSWLTVV.

The rearrangement uses TRBV18 and TRBJ1-2; no clear D. Germline V gene data show CDR1 as KGHSH and CDR2 as LQKENI. The CDR3 sequence is 14 residues long. The germline V and J ends were trimmed by 3 bases and 2 bases, with 10 bases remaining between them. This chain's CDR3 is CASSPRPDNYGYTF. CDR3 in DNA: TGTGCCAGCTCACCGCGCCCTGACAACTATGGCTACACCTTC.

This clone occurred once. This chain links TRBV24-1 with TRBJ1-1; a possible D gene is TRBD1 (5 bases). The V gene's germline CDR1 is KGHDR and CDR2 SFDVKD. V was cut by 6 bases and J by 4 bases, with 11 bases left in between. There are 13 residues in the CDR3. In DNA, the CDR3 is TGTGCCACCAGTTCGGGGGGGGGCACTGAAGCTTTCTTT. Protein sequence: CATSSGGGTEAFF.

The chain links TRBV3-1 (or the pseudogene TRBV3-2) to TRBJ1-2, with D perhaps matching TRBD1 (5 bases). There are 16 residues in the CDR3. The V and J ends lost 4 bases and 4 bases respectively, with 19 bases between them. Germline V lookup: CDR1 LGHDT, CDR2 YNNKEL (reference sequence). CDR3 sequence reads: CASSLGKRQLLYGYTF. Written as DNA, the CDR3 is TGTGCCAGCAGCCTAGGGAAGAGACAGCTCCTCTATGGCTACACCTTC.

This clone was observed once. The chain uses TRBV29-1 and TRBJ1-1; D is uncertain. Trimming removed 5 bases from V and 1 base from J, with 11 bases in between. The CDR3 covers 13 residues. Germline CDR1 and CDR2: SQVTM and ANQGSEA. The CDR3 is CSVTGQQNTEAFF. CDR3 coding DNA: TGCAGCGTTACCGGCCAGCAGAACACTGAAGCTTTCTTT.

The rearrangement links TRBV6-5 to TRBJ2-7, with D perhaps matching TRBD2 (6 bases). CDR3 length: 14 amino acids. CDR1 is MNHEY and CDR2 is SVGAGI in the germline V gene. Trimming left V 5 bases short and J 7 bases short, with 18 bases between. The CDR3 sequence is CASSPGTGVGEQYF. The CDR3 DNA reads TGTGCCAGCAGTCCCGGTACGGGAGTTGGGGAGCAGTACTTC.

The J gene is TRBJ1-2, the V gene TRBV19; D might be TRBD1 (6 bases). Trimming took off 6 bases at V and 5 bases at J, with 10 bases between the two ends. This CDR3 comprises 12 residues. The V gene's germline CDR1 is LNHDA and CDR2 SQIVND (reference sequence). Here the CDR3 DNA reads TGTGCCAGTAGCTACAGGGATTATGGCTACACCTTC. It codes for CASSYRDYGYTF.

The V gene is TRBV12-5, the J gene TRBJ2-4, with TRBD2 as a possible D gene (5 bases). Germline V gives CDR1 LGHNT, CDR2 FRNRAP. Trimming took 2 bases from V and 6 from J, leaving 8 bases between them. CDR3 length equals 13 residues. The CDR3 spells CASGLNSGNIQYF. CDR3 sequence (DNA): TGTGCTAGTGGTTTGAACAGCGGAAACATTCAGTACTTC.

The V and J genes are TRBV29-1 and TRBJ1-1, with 7 nucleotides matching TRBD1. Germline CDR1 SQVTM, CDR2 ANQGSEA. Losses at the gene ends were 5 bases for V and 1 base for J; bases not matched to a gene: 4. The CDR3 contains 13 residues. The CDR3 sequence is CSVPGTANTEAFF. CDR3 DNA: TGCAGCGTTCCCGGGACAGCGAACACTGAAGCTTTCTTT.

The rearrangement joins TRBV18 to TRBJ2-1, with no clear D. Germline V gene data show CDR1 as KGHSH and CDR2 as LQKENI. Deletions cut 4 bases from V and 8 bases from J, with 6 bases between. This CDR3 region has 11 residues. The CDR3: CASSLAHEQFF. The CDR3 nucleotides are TGTGCCAGCTCACTAGCCCATGAGCAGTTCTTC.

V is TRBV5-5 and J is TRBJ2-7, with unresolved D. V gave up 4 bases and J gave up 7 bases, with 12 bases separating them. Looked up from germline, CDR1 is SGHKS and CDR2 is YYEKEE (reference sequence). The CDR3 loop spans 12 amino acids. The DNA for the CDR3 is TGTGCCAGCAGCCCCATGGCATTAGAGCAGTACTTC. This gives the protein CASSPMALEQYF.

The rearrangement uses TRBV6-1 and TRBJ1-5; D unclear. Trimming removed 0 bases at V and 0 bases at J, with 9 bases between. Germline V gene lookup returns CDR1 MNHNS and CDR2 SASEGT. The CDR3 consists of 16 residues. The CDR3 sequence is CASSEARVYSNQPQHF. The DNA of the CDR3 is TGTGCCAGCAGTGAAGCGCGAGTGTATAGCAATCAGCCCCAGCATTTT.

The chain uses TRBV9 and TRBJ1-1; D may be TRBD1 (6 bases). The CDR3 is 16 amino acids. Germline assignment: CDR1 SGDLS and CDR2 YYNGEE. With 1 base removed from V and 0 bases from J, the gap between germline ends came to 13 bases. The CDR3 DNA reads as TGTGCCAGCAGCGTATCTACAGGGAAGCTGAACACTGAAGCTTTCTTT. Its translation: CASSVSTGKLNTEAFF.

The chain couples TRBV4-1 to TRBJ1-1, with unresolved D. The CDR3 sequence is 15 residues long. Trimming left V 3 bases short and J 0 bases short, with 11 bases between. Germline values: CDR1 MGHRA, CDR2 YSYEKL. CDR3 DNA: TGCGCCAGCAGCCACTCGAGGGCACTGAACACTGAAGCTTTCTTT. It codes for CASSHSRALNTEAFF.

The J gene is TRBJ1-6, the V gene TRBV5-1; D call uncertain. Germline CDR1 and CDR2: SGHRS and YFSETQ. V lost 0 bases to trimming and J lost 9 bases, with 16 bases between them. CDR3 length: 16 residues. The CDR3 DNA reads TGCGCCAGCAGCTTGGTTCCGGTTAGTCCCATTTCACCCCTCCACTTT. Translating gives CASSLVPVSPISPLHF.

The chain couples TRBV7-8 to TRBJ2-7, with D unresolved. This CDR3 is 14 amino acids long. V was clipped by 3 bases and J by 2 bases, with 11 bases between them. Germline values: CDR1 SGHVS, CDR2 FQNEAQ. Here the CDR3 DNA reads TGTGCCAGCAGCTTCCGCACCGGAACCTACGAGCAGTACTTC. This gives the protein CASSFRTGTYEQYF.

The chain combines TRBV4-1 with TRBJ2-1, with TRBD2 matching 7 bases. V was pared by 8 bases and J by 9 bases, with 16 bases of the junction left unmatched. The CDR3 has 15 residues. CDR1 MGHRA and CDR2 YSYEKL come from the germline V gene. CDR3 in DNA: TGCGCCAGCTCTATACGGTGGGCGGGAGAATCTGAGCAGTTCTTC. As protein: CASSIRWAGESEQFF.

The gene calls are TRBV6-6 and TRBJ1-3, with 8 positions matching TRBD1. There are 14 residues in the CDR3. The germline V gene has CDR1 MNHNY and CDR2 SVGAGI (reference sequence). V shed 5 bases and J 4 bases; nucleotides not matched to a gene: 4. CDR3 DNA: TGTGCCAGCAGTCAACAGGGGGACGGAAACACCATATATTTT. Translation: CASSQQGDGNTIYF.

The chain joins TRBV7-8 to TRBJ2-5; D is unresolved. This CDR3 comprises 14 residues. Trimming took 0 bases from V and 2 from J, leaving 7 bases between them. The germline gives CDR1 SGHVS, CDR2 FQNEAQ. CDR3 region: CASSLAGRQETQYF. The DNA of the CDR3 is TGTGCCAGCAGCTTAGCTGGGCGACAAGAGACCCAGTACTTC.